This T cell receptor beta chain comes out of a study of cytomegalovirus exposure and HLA in healthy donors. Germline values: CDR1 MNHEY, CDR2 SMNVEV (reference sequence). The CDR3 is 14 residues long. Trimming stripped 3 bases from V and 4 bases from J, with 13 bases between. The assay was immunoSEQ multiplex PCR, and TCRdb's table has in-frame clones only and misses some. Of 150,000 to 200,000 clones detected, roughly three quarters appear once; the ten largest clones hold 1% to 1.5%. The V and J genes are TRBV27 and TRBJ2-7; maybe TRBD1 (5 bases). The clonotype comes from a woman in her twenties or thirties in good health and CMV-seronegative. Sample: PBMCs. Written as DNA, the CDR3 is TGTGCCAGCAGTTTGGGCAGGGTGGAATACGAGCAGTACTTC. Translation: CASSLGRVEYEQYF.